This T cell receptor (beta chain) was identified during a study of control samples from healthy donors and cancer patients. Comments on this clone: Other nucleotide sequences from this sample produce the same CDR3.

Profiling relied on immunoSEQ multiplex PCR, and the TCRdb table lists in-frame clones only, not all of them. The table records over 150,000 clones, about 91% of them present only once. CDR3 length: 13 amino acids. Trimming shortened V by 1 base and J by 3 bases, and 7 bases separated the two germline ends. The sequence derives from a woman aged 40 to 50 in good health. The chain combines TRBV12-3 or TRBV12-4 with TRBJ2-7; maybe TRBD1 (5 bases). Sequencing input: blood. The CDR3 here is CASSLGGSYEQYF. CDR3 DNA sequence: TGTGCCAGCAGTTTAGGGGGCAGCTACGAGCAGTACTTC.